The T cell receptor beta chain under discussion was sequenced for a study of blood T cell repertoires in COVID-19. Assay: immunoSEQ multiplex PCR; the TCRdb copy retains only in-frame clones and omits some. The data contain 110,000 or so clones, around 83% of them singletons. The V segment lost 0 bases and the J segment 0 bases; nucleotides outside the gene matches: 4. There are 17 residues in the CDR3. Germline CDR1 reads LGHNA; CDR2 reads YNFKEQ. The rearrangement links TRBV4-2 to TRBJ2-3; 9 bases line up with TRBD2. The TCR originated in a woman aged 55-75 years with COVID-19, enrolled during active disease. The sequencing sample was made of peripheral blood. CDR3 protein: CASSQDPAGGSTDTQYF. The DNA of the CDR3 is TGTGCCAGCAGCCAAGACCCAGCGGGGGGTAGCACAGATACGCAGTATTTT.